The 15 T cell receptor beta chains below all came from one sample that was sequenced in a study of spatial heterogeneity in lung cancer. Notes on the study in general: It was found that expanded intratumoral alpha and beta TCR counts tracked tumor mutation counts.

Their recognized antigens are unknown. Via MiXCR, TCRdb re-called the 5' RACE reads, giving one row per CDR3 protein. The top ten clones hold around 8% of a sample with 6,000 to 8,500 distinct CDR3 sequences, roughly 14% of them seen once. Specified time point: sample taken at primary tumor resection. The starting material was lung tumor tissue, obtained at surgery. These receptors came from a male donor with early-stage non-small cell lung cancer.

This clonotype was observed many times. This beta chain turned up in a library designed for alpha chains; as an off-target read, its abundance says little. The V call is TRBV11-2, the J call TRBJ2-3; 7 positions agree with TRBD1. Per germline, CDR1 SGHAT and CDR2 FQNNGV. This CDR3 contains 15 residues. The trim removed 0 bases at V and 2 bases at J, leaving 2 bases unmatched. The CDR3 DNA reads as TGTGCCAGCAGCTTAGAGGGGACAGCCACAGATACGCAGTATTTT. Its translation: CASSLEGTATDTQYF.

This clonotype was detected many times. This beta chain lies outside the target of a library built for alpha chains; its clone size means little. The chain uses TRBV27 and TRBJ1-1, with D perhaps matching TRBD1 (5 bases). V lost 2 bases and J 1 base, leaving 11 bases between the germline ends. Germline V CDR1 and CDR2: MNHEY, SMNVEV (reference sequence). CDR3 length: 15 amino acids. The CDR3 DNA is TGTGCCAGCAGTTTAGGGGGAAGTCGGAACACTGAAGCTTTCTTT. Translating it yields CASSLGGSRNTEAFF.

This clonotype rates as medium-sized (0.01 to 0.1%). In a library made to pick up alpha chains, this beta chain is a stray read with a size that means little. The gene calls are TRBV5-1 and TRBJ2-7, with 7 nucleotides matching TRBD1. Unmatched junction bases numbered 10, after V lost 6 bases and J lost 4 bases. The length of the CDR3 is 14 residues. CDR1 SGHRS and CDR2 YFSETQ come from the germline V gene. The CDR3 nucleotides are TGCGCCAGCACCCAAAAGATGGGACAGTACGAGCAGTACTTC. It specifies CASTQKMGQYEQYF.

This clonotype is medium-sized. This beta chain is off target for a library built for alpha chains, so its abundance means little. The chain links TRBV6-5 to TRBJ2-1, with TRBD2 matching over 13 bases. V gave up 7 bases and J gave up 8 bases; unmatched junction bases: 8. CDR1 is MNHEY and CDR2 is SVGAGI in the germline V gene. The CDR3 extends over 15 amino acids. CDR3 nucleotides: TGTGCCAGCAAGCCGCGACTAGCGGGAGGAGATGAGCAGTTCTTC. This gives the protein CASKPRLAGGDEQFF.

This clonotype ranks as medium-sized. As an off-target read in a library built for alpha chains, this beta chain has a frequency of little significance. CDR3 residues: CASTGHSGANVLTF. The CDR3 region has the DNA TGTGCCAGCACCGGACACTCTGGGGCCAACGTCCTGACTTTC. The chain has TRBV6-6 and TRBJ2-6, with D possibly TRBD1 on 5 matching bases. Germline V CDR1 and CDR2: MNHNY, SVGAGI (reference sequence). V lost 7 bases and J 0 bases, leaving 7 bases between the germline ends. The CDR3 has 14 residues.

Ten or more counts support this clonotype. This beta chain appears as a stray read in a library generated for alpha chains; its size is not informative. The gene calls are TRBV4-1 and TRBJ1-2; no reliable D call. CDR3 size: 12 residues. Trimming left V 3 bases short and J 1 base short, with 3 bases between. Germline CDR1 is MGHRA and CDR2 is YSYEKL. CDR3 in amino acids: CASSQGNYGYTF. CDR3 coding DNA: TGCGCCAGCAGCCAGGGTAACTATGGCTACACCTTC.

Sample share makes this clonotype medium-sized (0.01 to 0.1%). Since it is a stray read in a library aimed at alpha chains, this beta chain has a size that is not meaningful. The chain uses TRBV2 and TRBJ1-4; D gene uncertain. CDR1 and CDR2 (germline): SNHLY, FYNNEI. V lost 6 bases, J lost 0 bases, and 8 bases lay in between. The CDR3 is 14 residues long. CDR3 amino acids: CASSGGATNEKLFF. As DNA, the CDR3 is TGTGCCAGCAGCGGTGGTGCAACTAATGAAAAACTGTTTTTT.

This clonotype occurred many times. In a library made to pick up alpha chains, this beta chain is a stray read with a size that means little. V and J are TRBV5-1 and TRBJ1-2, with D perhaps matching TRBD1 (5 bases). Germline CDR1 and CDR2: SGHRS and YFSETQ. The CDR3 sequence is 14 residues long. V lost 0 bases to trimming and J lost 8 bases, with 14 bases between them. CDR3 in DNA: TGCGCCAGCAGCTTGGAGGACACGGGGAGAGGCTACACCTTC. It translates to CASSLEDTGRGYTF.

This clonotype was seen many times. This beta chain appears as a stray read in a library generated for alpha chains; its size is not informative. The rearrangement links TRBV5-1 to TRBJ2-1; TRBD1 matches 8 bases. The junction had 2 bases not matched to a gene; V was cut back by 0 bases and J by 3 bases. Germline values: CDR1 SGHRS, CDR2 YFSETQ. This CDR3 contains 15 residues. CDR3 protein: CASSLDRGVYNEQFF. The CDR3 DNA reads as TGCGCCAGCAGCTTGGACAGGGGGGTCTACAATGAGCAGTTCTTC.

This clonotype was seen many times. This beta chain is off target for a library built for alpha chains, so its abundance means little. CDR3 DNA: TGTGCCAGCAGTTATGGCGGGAGGGCCACAGATACGCAGTATTTT. Translation gives CASSYGGRATDTQYF. The chain is built from TRBV6-6 and TRBJ2-3, with TRBD2 identical over 9 bases. V was pared by 3 bases and J by 2 bases, with 3 bases of the junction left unmatched. The CDR3 runs 15 residues. Germline V gene data show CDR1 as MNHNY and CDR2 as SVGAGI (reference sequence).

By share, this clonotype counts as medium-sized. Being off target in a library aimed at alpha chains, this beta chain has a size of little meaning. The rearrangement links TRBV24-1 to TRBJ2-1; D is perhaps TRBD1 or TRBD2 (5 bases each). CDR3 length equals 13 residues. V lost 5 bases and J 10 bases, leaving 14 bases between the germline ends. CDR1 and CDR2 from the germline V gene are KGHDR and SFDVKD. CDR3 in DNA: TGTGCCACCAGTGGCCTAGCAGGGAAAGAGCAGTTCTTC. This sequence encodes CATSGLAGKEQFF.

About this clonotype itself: The library was prepared for alpha chains; this beta chain is a stray read, so its frequency means little. This chain uses TRBV30 with TRBJ2-3; D may match TRBD1 or TRBD2 (6 bases each). Germline V gene data show CDR1 as GTSNPN and CDR2 as SVGIG (reference sequence). Trimming pared 8 bases from V and 0 bases from J, leaving 15 bases between. The CDR3 loop spans 14 amino acids. CDR3 in DNA: TGTGCCGGGCGAAGGGGGGTCAGCACAGATACGCAGTATTTT. It translates to CAGRRGVSTDTQYF. Looking up the rest from reference TRBV30 and TRBJ2-3 gives the full variable domain: SQTIHQWPATLVQPVGSPLSLECTVEGTSNPNLYWYRQAAGRGLQLLFYSVGIGQISSEVPQNLSASRPQDRQFILSSKKLLLSDSGFYLCAGRRGVSTDTQYFGPGTRLTVL.

This clonotype is categorized as medium-sized. This beta chain appears as a stray read in a library generated for alpha chains; its size is not informative. This rearrangement joins TRBV6-5 to TRBJ2-5, with D possibly called TRBD1 or TRBD2 (5 bases each). The CDR3 extends over 15 amino acids. Trimming cost V 0 bases and J 3 bases, with 11 bases left between them. CDR1 is MNHEY, CDR2 SVGAGI, per germline. This CDR3 reads CASSYSAGSKETQYF. CDR3 sequence (DNA): TGTGCCAGCAGTTACTCGGCAGGGAGTAAAGAGACCCAGTACTTC.

This clonotype was seen many times. This beta chain is an unintended read in a library built for alpha chains; its size means little. The rearrangement links TRBV5-1 to TRBJ1-1, with D perhaps matching TRBD1 (6 bases). Germline V lookup: CDR1 SGHRS, CDR2 YFSETQ. The CDR3 loop spans 15 amino acids. Trimming removed 0 bases at V and 4 bases at J, with 13 bases between. This chain's CDR3 is CASSLVGGSGTEAFF. In DNA, the CDR3 is TGCGCCAGCAGCTTGGTGGGGGGCTCGGGCACTGAAGCTTTCTTT.

This clonotype turned up a few times. Since it is a stray read in a library aimed at alpha chains, this beta chain has a size that is not meaningful. The V call is TRBV25-1, the J call TRBJ1-2; the D gene is possibly TRBD1 (6 bases). V was trimmed by 6 bases and J by 3 bases, leaving 11 bases between them. The germline V gene has CDR1 MGHDK and CDR2 SYGVNS. There are 13 residues in the CDR3. CDR3 amino acids: CASRRGVDYGYTF. CDR3 coding DNA: TGTGCCAGCAGGAGGGGGGTTGACTATGGCTACACCTTC.